Listed below are T cell receptor beta chains from one sample, sequenced in a study of blood T cell repertoires in COVID-19. The table came from immunoSEQ multiplex PCR; TCRdb's copy has only in-frame clones and leaves some out. Altogether 200,000 or so clones are present, over 80% being singletons, with the ten largest covering about 6%. Sequencing was done on a sample of peripheral blood. The source is a woman aged 40 to 50 with acute or convalescent COVID-19. Each CDR3 is given with its conserved first and last residue. D genes are given only for firm matches. The listing skips clone size in some rows; elsewhere it reads once, few, many or a size class.

>13|TRBV20-1|NA|TRBJ2-7|NA
CSASPSRIYEQYF
TGCAGTGCTAGTCCTAGCAGGATATACGAGCAGTACTTC
>13|TRBV6-5|NA|TRBJ2-1|NA
CASSYLEANEQFF
TGTGCCAGCAGTTATCTGGAGGCCAATGAGCAGTTCTTC
>14|TRBV5-4|NA|TRBJ1-1|NA
CASRGGTLNTEAFF
TGTGCCAGCAGGGGAGGGACATTGAACACTGAAGCTTTCTTT
>15|TRBV24-1|NA|TRBJ2-2|TRBD1
CATSDFGQGAGELFF
TGTGCCACCAGTGATTTTGGGCAGGGGGCCGGGGAGCTGTTTTTT
>14|TRBV2|NA|TRBJ1-6|NA
CASSVSGNNSPLHF
TGTGCCAGCAGTGTTTCGGGAAATAATTCACCCCTCCACTTT
>13|TRBV9|NA|TRBJ1-2|TRBD1
CASSPWTGLGYTF
TGTGCCAGCAGCCCCTGGACAGGGCTTGGCTACACCTTC
>14|TRBV21-1|NA|TRBJ1-5|NA
CASSKEEEAQPQHF
TGTGCCAGCAGCAAAGAAGAGGAGGCTCAGCCCCAGCATTTT
>12|TRBV10-3|NA|TRBJ2-2|NA
CAISDSAGELFF
TGTGCCATCAGCGACTCGGCCGGGGAGCTGTTTTTT
>14|TRBV27|once|TRBJ2-3|NA
CASSRGQWLDTQYF
TGTGCCAGCAGTCGTGGACAGTGGTTGGATACGCAGTATTTT
>12|TRBV12-3/TRBV12-4|few|TRBJ1-1|NA
CASRSFGGGAFF
TGTGCCAGCCGTTCGTTCGGGGGGGGAGCTTTCTTT
>20|TRBV19|NA|TRBJ2-2|TRBD2
CASSRDSIHGTSGSTGELFF
TGTGCCAGTAGTAGGGACTCTATACACGGGACTAGCGGGAGTACCGGGGAGCTGTTTTTT
>14|TRBV5-1|NA|TRBJ2-7|TRBD2
CASSSLSGSYEQYF
TGCGCCAGCAGCTCCCTGAGCGGGAGCTACGAGCAGTACTTC
>12|TRBV3-1/TRBV3-2|NA|TRBJ1-1|NA
CASSQDARGAFF
TGTGCCAGCAGCCAAGATGCTCGGGGGGCTTTCTTT
>13|TRBV29-1|NA|TRBJ1-1|NA
CSVEWDRGTEAFF
TGCAGCGTTGAATGGGATAGGGGCACTGAAGCTTTCTTT
>18|TRBV5-1|NA|TRBJ2-2|TRBD2
CASSIAILAGANTGELFF
TGCGCCAGCAGCATCGCCATTCTAGCGGGGGCGAACACCGGGGAGCTGTTTTTT
>15|TRBV6-5|NA|TRBJ1-1|NA
CASRFWTAGDTEAFF
TGTGCCAGCCGATTTTGGACCGCGGGGGACACTGAAGCTTTCTTT
>14|TRBV10-1|NA|TRBJ2-1|TRBD2
CASSAPLAVNEQFF
TGCGCCAGCAGTGCTCCCCTAGCGGTAAATGAGCAGTTCTTC
>12|TRBV18|NA|TRBJ1-1|NA
CASSPTGTEAFF
TGTGCCAGCTCACCAACGGGCACTGAAGCTTTCTTT
>15|TRBV5-4|NA|TRBJ1-3|TRBD1
CASGTGGFSGNTIYF
TGTGCCAGCGGGACAGGGGGCTTTTCTGGAAACACCATATATTTT
>17|TRBV11-3|few|TRBJ2-1|NA
CASSLVGGVGSYNEQFF
TGTGCCAGCAGCTTAGTGGGGGGAGTAGGGTCCTACAATGAGCAGTTCTTC
>14|TRBV6-6|NA|TRBJ2-2|NA
CASYRGENTGELFF
TGTGCCAGCTACCGCGGGGAGAACACCGGGGAGCTGTTTTTT
>13|TRBV19|once|TRBJ1-1|NA
CASRVFPDSEAFF
TGTGCCAGTAGAGTCTTCCCCGACAGTGAAGCTTTCTTT
>19|TRBV5-1|NA|TRBJ2-6|TRBD1
CASSSVTGGLHPGANVLTF
TGCGCCAGCAGCTCCGTTACAGGGGGACTTCACCCTGGGGCCAACGTCCTGACTTTC
>13|TRBV5-5|NA|TRBJ2-7|NA
CASSLPGNYEQYF
TGTGCCAGCAGCTTGCCAGGAAACTACGAGCAGTACTTC
>14|TRBV19|NA|TRBJ1-4|TRBD1
CASTPLTGGEKLFF
TGTGCCAGTACCCCACTGACAGGGGGAGAAAAACTGTTTTTT
>18|TRBV7-2|few|TRBJ1-3|TRBD1
CASSLAGQASTFGNTIYF
TGTGCCAGCAGCTTAGCGGGACAGGCAAGCACCTTTGGAAACACCATATATTTT
>15|TRBV27|NA|TRBJ2-5|TRBD1
CASSLPGQGRESQYF
TGTGCCAGCAGTTTACCGGGACAGGGTCGAGAGTCCCAGTACTTC
>14|TRBV28|NA|TRBJ2-7|NA
CASSWTAGSYEQYF
TGTGCCAGCAGTTGGACAGCCGGCTCCTACGAGCAGTACTTC
>14|TRBV27|NA|TRBJ1-6|NA
CASSPGQSNSPLHF
TGTGCCAGCAGTCCCGGACAGAGTAATTCACCCCTCCACTTT
>16|TRBV7-6|NA|TRBJ2-3|TRBD2
CASSLVAGVVKDTQYF
TGTGCCAGCAGCTTAGTAGCGGGAGTGGTTAAGGATACGCAGTATTTT
>12|TRBV12-3/TRBV12-4|NA|TRBJ1-4|NA
CASNSGFGKLFF
TGTGCCAGCAACAGTGGGTTTGGAAAACTGTTTTTT
>18|TRBV14|once|TRBJ1-4|TRBD1
CASSQDRGGQGTIEKLFF
TGTGCCAGCAGCCAAGATCGTGGGGGACAGGGGACGATTGAAAAACTGTTTTTT
>16|TRBV11-2|NA|TRBJ1-2|TRBD1
CASRTTVGTGNHGYTF
TGTGCCAGCAGAACCACCGTGGGGACAGGGAATCATGGCTACACCTTC
>12|TRBV28|NA|TRBJ1-1|NA
CASTHGGTEAFF
TGTGCCAGTACTCACGGGGGCACTGAAGCTTTCTTT
>13|TRBV2|NA|TRBJ1-1|TRBD1
CASTSDRGTEAFF
TGTGCCAGCACCTCGGACAGGGGGACTGAAGCTTTCTTT
>14|TRBV5-1|once|TRBJ2-1|NA
CASSPLAGDHEQFF
TGCGCCAGCAGCCCTCTGGCAGGGGATCATGAGCAGTTCTTC
>15|TRBV24-1|NA|TRBJ2-1|NA
CATSASASGNNEQFF
TGTGCCACCAGCGCGAGTGCGTCAGGGAACAATGAGCAGTTCTTC
>12|TRBV3-1/TRBV3-2|NA|TRBJ2-7|NA
CASSQYSYEQYF
TGTGCCAGCAGCCAATACTCCTACGAGCAGTACTTC
>13|TRBV7-2|NA|TRBJ1-2|NA
CASSQDSFYGYTF
TGTGCCAGCAGCCAAGACAGCTTCTATGGCTACACCTTC
>17|TRBV3-1/TRBV3-2|NA|TRBJ2-2|TRBD2
CASSPGLAGGQDGELFF
TGTGCCAGCAGCCCGGGACTAGCGGGAGGGCAGGACGGGGAGCTGTTTTTT
>16|TRBV28|NA|TRBJ2-5|TRBD2
CASSSRASGYQETQYF
TGTGCCAGCAGTTCCCGGGCTAGCGGGTACCAAGAGACCCAGTACTTC
>16|TRBV5-1|NA|TRBJ1-5|NA
CASSLVCRVSNQPQHF
TGCGCCAGCAGCTTGGTATGCAGGGTAAGCAATCAGCCCCAGCATTTT
>15|TRBV7-2|few|TRBJ2-2|NA
CASSHRAANTGELFF
TGTGCCAGCAGCCACCGCGCCGCGAACACCGGGGAGCTGTTTTTT
>14|TRBV5-6|few|TRBJ2-2|NA
CASSFRPNTGELFF
TGTGCCAGCAGCTTCCGTCCGAACACCGGGGAGCTGTTTTTT
>14|TRBV3-1/TRBV3-2|NA|TRBJ2-4|NA
CASSPLGDQNIQYF
TGTGCCAGCAGTCCTCTCGGGGATCAAAACATTCAGTACTTC
>16|TRBV24-1|NA|TRBJ2-1|TRBD2
CATSDLAGGPLGEQFF
TGTGCCACCAGTGATTTGGCGGGAGGGCCCCTGGGTGAGCAGTTCTTC
>15|TRBV28|NA|TRBJ2-7|TRBD2
CASSYIGGSSYEQYF
TGTGCCAGCAGTTATATCGGCGGGAGCTCCTACGAGCAGTACTTC
>17|TRBV19|once|TRBJ2-1|NA
CASSIDRGLGAYNEQFF
TGTGCCAGTAGTATAGATCGGGGGTTGGGGGCCTACAATGAGCAGTTCTTC
>16|TRBV7-2|NA|TRBJ2-5|NA
CASSLVKVRGAETQYF
TGTGCCAGCAGCTTAGTGAAAGTCCGGGGGGCCGAGACCCAGTACTTC
>13|TRBV10-3|NA|TRBJ1-5|NA
CAISESSNQPQHF
TGTGCCATCAGTGAATCGAGCAATCAGCCCCAGCATTTT
>15|TRBV7-2|NA|TRBJ2-1|TRBD2
CASSFSGLADNEQFF
TGTGCCAGCAGCTTTAGCGGACTAGCGGATAATGAGCAGTTCTTC